This T cell receptor beta chain comes out of a study of OX40 agonist ivuxolimab in advanced cancers. The CDR3 runs 14 residues. CDR1 and CDR2 (germline): SGHAT, FQNNGV. V lost 6 bases to trimming and J lost 5 bases, with 16 bases between them. Clones were read by immunoSEQ multiplex PCR, and TCRdb kept only the in-frame ones, dropping some. The sample yields around 130,000 clones, just over 90% seen once. This clonotype was obtained from an adult with an advanced solid tumor such as melanoma, head and neck, liver or kidney cancer. The sequencing here drew on CD4+ or CD8+ T cells sorted from blood, taken in a trial of the OX40 agonist ivuxolimab. The chain carries TRBV11-2 and TRBJ2-5; a weak D match, TRBD2 (7 bases). CDR3: CASRNGRGRETQYF. The CDR3 nucleotides read TGTGCCAGCAGAAACGGGCGGGGGCGGGAGACCCAGTACTTC.